These 2 T cell receptor beta chains share one sample of origin, sequenced in a study of PD-1 blockade in classical Hodgkin lymphoma. All patients relapsed after autologous stem cell transplantation, and brentuximab vedotin exposure varied. TCRdb's table, derived via immunoSEQ multiplex PCR, lists solely in-frame clones and lacks some. The sample includes roughly 61,000 clones, roughly nine tenths of them seen just once. Sequencing used peripheral blood mononuclear cells (PBMCs), obtained at baseline. The receptors originated from a human donor with classical Hodgkin lymphoma.

This clone has just a few counts. The rearrangement links TRBV5-1 to TRBJ1-5, with 12 bases that match TRBD1. This CDR3 comprises 15 residues. Trimming removed 0 bases from V and 8 bases from J; junction bases left unmatched: 3. The germline gives CDR1 SGHRS, CDR2 YFSETQ. The CDR3 sequence: CASSLEGQGAEPQHF. DNA for the CDR3: TGCGCCAGCAGCTTGGAGGGACAGGGGGCTGAGCCCCAGCATTTT.

This clone was found once. This chain joins TRBV4-1 and TRBJ2-7; D is possibly TRBD2 (5 bases). The CDR3 is made up of 16 amino acids. Per germline, CDR1 MGHRA and CDR2 YSYEKL. Trimming pared 1 base from V and 3 bases from J, leaving 16 bases between. CDR3 loop: CASSQGSSKNGYEQYF. The CDR3 coding sequence is TGCGCCAGCAGCCAAGGTTCTAGCAAGAACGGCTACGAGCAGTACTTC.